Listed below are T cell receptor beta chains from one sample, sequenced in a study of T cells after yellow fever vaccination. TCRdb re-derived calls from the 5' RACE reads in MiXCR, one entry per CDR3 protein. This repertoire shows some 560,000 distinct CDR3 sequences, about a sixth found once; its top ten account for 15% to 20%. Sequencing was performed on PBMCs, taken less than 6 days after the first yellow fever vaccination. The receptor source for this set is a man younger than 35 who received the YFV17D yellow fever vaccine. Each CDR3 is given with its conserved first and last residue. D genes are given only for firm matches. For some rows the clone size is stated as once, few or many, or as a class when expanded; others skip it.

CATSDLNGQPQHF TGTGCCACCAGTGATCTGAACGGGCAGCCCCAGCATTTT . TRBJ1-5 TRBV24-1 once
CASGGLAGTDTQYF TGCGCCAGCGGAGGACTAGCGGGCACAGATACGCAGTATTTT TRBD2 TRBJ2-3 TRBV10-1 many
CSSSPAERTTEAFF TGTTCCAGCAGCCCCGCTGAGAGAACAACTGAAGCTTTCTTT . TRBJ1-1 TRBV7-9 .
CASSQDYGASTTDTQYF TGTGCCAGCAGCCAAGATTACGGGGCCTCCACCACAGATACGCAGTATTTT . TRBJ2-3 TRBV3-1 .
CASSLSRVGGYTF TGTGCCAGCAGTTTGAGCAGGGTGGGCGGCTACACCTTC . TRBJ1-2 TRBV12-3/TRBV12-4 .
CAWSGGGSTNQPQHF TGTGCCTGGAGTGGCGGCGGCAGTACCAATCAGCCCCAGCATTTT . TRBJ1-5 TRBV30 few
CASSPRYSTEETHSPLHF TGTGCCAGCTCACCACGCTATTCGACAGAAGAAACACATTCACCCCTCCACTTT . TRBJ1-6 TRBV18 .
CASSQEQTSPYYEQYF TGCGCCAGCAGCCAAGAGCAAACTAGCCCTTACTACGAGCAGTACTTC . TRBJ2-7 TRBV4-1 few
CASSQSINSGNTIYF TGTGCCAGCAGCCAGTCAATTAACTCTGGAAACACCATATATTTT . TRBJ1-3 TRBV6-5 .
CASSLSVTGEAFF TGTGCCAGCAGTTTATCGGTCACAGGAGAAGCTTTCTTT . TRBJ1-1 TRBV27 .
CASSEGPRTYNEQFF TGTGCCAGCAGCGAGGGGCCAAGGACCTACAATGAGCAGTTCTTC . TRBJ2-1 TRBV7-2 .
CASRRGAQANEKLFF TGTGCCAGCAGGAGGGGGGCTCAGGCTAATGAAAAACTGTTTTTT . TRBJ1-4 TRBV27 few
CASRTSRLTVVNTEAFF TGTGCCAGCAGAACCAGTAGACTGACAGTGGTGAACACTGAAGCTTTCTTT . TRBJ1-1 TRBV11-2 .
CASSAGVSQPQHF TGTGCCAGCAGTGCAGGGGTTTCTCAGCCCCAGCATTTT . TRBJ1-5 TRBV6-4 .
CASSQGLADDYNEQFF TGTGCCAGCAGCCAGGGACTAGCGGATGATTACAATGAGCAGTTCTTC TRBD2 TRBJ2-1 TRBV3-1 few
CSARDLRGVGNQPQHF TGCAGTGCTAGAGATCTGCGGGGAGTCGGCAATCAGCCCCAGCATTTT . TRBJ1-5 TRBV20-1 .
CSVQERGLDTQYF TGCAGCGTCCAAGAGCGGGGGTTAGATACGCAGTATTTT TRBD2 TRBJ2-3 TRBV29-1 few
CASRFAGGNEQFF TGTGCCAGCAGATTCGCCGGGGGGAATGAGCAGTTCTTC TRBD2 TRBJ2-1 TRBV7-9 .
CASSPVLSGGPQETQYF TGTGCCAGCTCACCAGTGTTATCAGGGGGCCCCCAAGAGACCCAGTACTTC TRBD1 TRBJ2-5 TRBV18 .
CASSPQGWLNSPLHF TGTGCCAGCTCACCTCAGGGGTGGCTTAATTCACCCCTCCACTTT . TRBJ1-6 TRBV18 .